Shown below are 7 T cell receptor beta chains from a single sample sequenced in a study of cytomegalovirus exposure and HLA in healthy donors (dated by TCRdb to about 2017). The method was the immunoSEQ multiplex PCR assay. The multiplex PCR relied on a mix of 60 forward primers for TCR Vbeta segments and 13 reverse primers for TCR Jbeta segments. TCRdb mirrors the immuneACCESS table, restricted to in-frame sequences. Some clones are absent from its copies; in checked studies, under half trace to an unresolved V gene, and the reason for the others is unknown. This sample has roughly 120,000 clones in its table, and roughly 83% of those were observed once. The ten largest clones add up to 3.5% to 4.5% of the sample. The sequenced material came from PBMCs. Every receptor here comes from a man under 40 in good health and CMV-seropositive.

This clone was seen only a few times. V and J are TRBV6-5 and TRBJ1-2; no clear D. The V end was cut by 5 bases, the J end by 8 bases, with 15 bases between. Germline V CDR1 and CDR2: MNHEY, SVGAGI. The CDR3 length is 13 residues. The CDR3 bases are TGTGCCAGCAGTGATGGACCGGAGGTGGGCTACACCTTC. It codes for CASSDGPEVGYTF.

The chain links TRBV7-9 to TRBJ2-7; possibly TRBD2 for D (6 bases). The CDR3 length is 13 residues. V was pared by 6 bases and J by 5 bases, with 14 bases between. Germline lookup yields CDR1 SEHNR and CDR2 FQNEAQ (reference sequence). In DNA, the CDR3 is TGTGCCAGCAGTACTGGAGGGTCCCACGAGCAGTACTTC. Protein product: CASSTGGSHEQYF.

This clone was seen only a few times. J is TRBJ2-1 and V is TRBV7-2; TRBD2 matches 9 bases. Germline lookup yields CDR1 SGHTA and CDR2 FQGNSA. V shed 0 bases and J 2 bases; nucleotides not matched to a gene: 2. The length of the CDR3 is 16 residues. The chain's CDR3 is CASSLALAGPYNEQFF. The CDR3 coding sequence is TGTGCCAGCAGCTTAGCGCTAGCGGGGCCCTACAATGAGCAGTTCTTC.

This clone has more than one count but fewer than ten. V and J are TRBV29-1 and TRBJ2-7; D is unclear. Per the germline V gene, CDR1 is SQVTM and CDR2 is ANQGSEA. Trimming cost V 2 bases and J 3 bases, with 11 bases left between them. The CDR3 consists of 13 residues. Here the CDR3 DNA reads TGCAGCGTTGAATCCAGGAAAGACTACGAGCAGTACTTC. Translation gives CSVESRKDYEQYF.

The rearrangement joins TRBV6-5 to TRBJ2-5, with TRBD2 matching over 12 bases. Looked up from germline, CDR1 is MNHEY and CDR2 is SVGAGI. The CDR3 is made up of 15 amino acids. Trimming took 5 bases from V and 3 from J; bases not matched to a gene: 4. The CDR3 region is CASSGLAGWEETQYF. The CDR3 DNA reads as TGTGCCAGCAGTGGACTAGCGGGATGGGAAGAGACCCAGTACTTC.

CDR3 sequence: CASSLTGPNQPQHF. CDR3 nucleotides: TGTGCCAGCAGTTTAACAGGGCCTAATCAGCCCCAGCATTTT. V usage is TRBV28 and J usage is TRBJ1-5; D is perhaps TRBD1 (6 bases). Germline values: CDR1 MDHEN, CDR2 SYDVKM. The CDR3 runs 14 residues. The V and J ends lost 2 bases and 4 bases respectively, with 9 bases between them.

This clone was counted between two and nine times. The chain combines TRBV10-3 with TRBJ2-1; 9 nucleotides agree with TRBD1. Germline trimming cut 6 bases from V and 5 bases from J; bases unmatched to any gene: 8. Germline-derived CDR1 and CDR2 are ENHRY and SYGVKD. The CDR3 runs to 15 residues. CDR3 nucleotide sequence: TGTGCCATCAGCTCTGGACAGGGGCCCCACAATGAGCAGTTCTTC. This translates into CAISSGQGPHNEQFF.